This T cell receptor beta chain is drawn from a study of TIL therapy for anti-PD-1-resistant metastatic lung cancer. About the study: Median patient age was 54, ranging about 38-80 years. Half of patients were current or former smokers. Study results and caveats: Many TIL product clones were absent from baseline tumor, suggesting clonal contraction. The cohort had more treatment-naive, never-smoker and oncogene-addicted patients than typical.

In the case of this clone: The target antigen is unknown.

The CDR3 extends over 14 amino acids. Trimming removed 0 bases from V and 6 bases from J, with 9 bases in between. From germline, CDR1 is MNHEY and CDR2 SVGAGI. This was the immunoSEQ v3 assay. The data were produced by immunoSEQ multiplex PCR, yet TCRdb's version contains in-frame clones alone and is incomplete. This table has 95,000 or so clones, 65% appearing once. Indicated time point: pre-treatment sample, taken before nivolumab and TIL therapy. Tumor tissue came from excised metastases, mostly pleural nodules or supraclavicular lymph nodes. The receptor was derived from a person between 30 and 80 years old with non-small cell lung cancer. This specimen was tumor tissue, taken at baseline. The chain joins TRBV6-5 to TRBJ2-1; D is unclear. DNA for the CDR3: TGTGCCAGCAGTTACTCGTTACTCCTCAATGAGCAGTTCTTC. It translates to CASSYSLLLNEQFF.